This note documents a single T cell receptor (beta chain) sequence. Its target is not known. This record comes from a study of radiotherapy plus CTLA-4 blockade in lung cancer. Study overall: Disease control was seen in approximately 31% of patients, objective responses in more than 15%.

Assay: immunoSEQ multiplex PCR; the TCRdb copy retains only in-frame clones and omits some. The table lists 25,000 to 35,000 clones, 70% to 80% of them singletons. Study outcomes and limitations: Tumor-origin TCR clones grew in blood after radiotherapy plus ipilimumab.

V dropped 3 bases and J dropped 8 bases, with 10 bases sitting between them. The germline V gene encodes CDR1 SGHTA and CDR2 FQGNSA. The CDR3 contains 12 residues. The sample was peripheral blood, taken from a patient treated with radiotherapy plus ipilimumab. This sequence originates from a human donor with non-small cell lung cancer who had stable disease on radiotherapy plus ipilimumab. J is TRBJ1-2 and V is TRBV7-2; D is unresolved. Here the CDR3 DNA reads TGTGCCAGCAGCTTGAGCCCCCGAGGCTACACCTTC. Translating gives CASSLSPRGYTF.